A single sample gave rise to the 22 T cell receptor beta chains below, sequenced in a study of T cell responses to AZD1222 COVID-19 vaccine. Method: immunoSEQ multiplex PCR; TCRdb's copy keeps in-frame clones and lacks some. The repertoire holds around 110,000 clones, with more than 70% as singletons. The sequences come from peripheral blood, collected on day 0 of AZD1222 vaccination. All receptors come from an adult in good health.

This clone was recorded only once. The V gene is TRBV27, the J gene TRBJ2-7; D possibly corresponds to TRBD1 (6 bases). CDR1 and CDR2 from the germline V gene are MNHEY and SMNVEV (reference sequence). V was shortened by 1 base and J by 6 bases, with 13 bases between the two germline ends. The CDR3 runs to 14 residues. CDR3: CASSLWIQGGEQYF. CDR3 nucleotide sequence: TGTGCCAGCAGTTTATGGATACAGGGTGGCGAGCAGTACTTC.

V gene TRBV27 combines with J gene TRBJ1-1; D unresolved. V was shortened by 5 bases and J by 3 bases, with 13 bases between the two germline ends. This CDR3 has 14 residues. Germline V CDR1 and CDR2: MNHEY, SMNVEV (reference sequence). The DNA for the CDR3 is TGTGCCAGCAGTGCTTGGGCCCAGCACACTGAAGCTTTCTTT. It translates to CASSAWAQHTEAFF.

The gene calls are TRBV7-2 and TRBJ2-1; TRBD2 aligns across 11 bases. Trimming removed 1 base from V and 7 bases from J; junction bases left unmatched: 15. The length of the CDR3 is 19 residues. Germline CDR1 reads SGHTA; CDR2 reads FQGNSA. CDR3 coding DNA: TGTGCCAGCAGCTTAGGAGGTAGCGGGAGGGCCTGGAGGGAGAATGAGCAGTTCTTC. Encoded protein: CASSLGGSGRAWRENEQFF.

The CDR3 region is CASSPGQSNTGELFF. The CDR3 DNA is TGTGCCAGCTCACCGGGACAGTCGAACACCGGGGAGCTGTTTTTT. The chain links TRBV18 to TRBJ2-2, with 7 bases lining up with TRBD1. Germline values: CDR1 KGHSH, CDR2 LQKENI. The CDR3 extends over 15 amino acids. Trimming took 3 bases from V and 0 from J; bases not matched to a gene: 1. Combining the CDR3 with reference TRBV18 and TRBJ2-2 gives the whole variable domain NAGVMQNPRHLVRRRGQEARLRCSPMKGHSHVYWYRQLPEEGLKFMVYLQKENIIDESGMPKERFSAEFPKEGPSILRIQQVVRGDSAAYFCASSPGQSNTGELFFGEGSRLTVL.

The table lists this clone with a count of one. V usage is TRBV12-3 or TRBV12-4 and J usage is TRBJ1-2; D possibly corresponds to TRBD1 (5 bases). V was pared by 6 bases and J by 8 bases, with 16 bases between. There are 13 residues in the CDR3. In nucleotides, the CDR3 is TGTGCCAGCAGCCCGGGACGGCTCCTGGGCTACACCTTC. It is translated as CASSPGRLLGYTF.

The count of this clone is one. The J gene is TRBJ2-6, the V gene TRBV24-1; a possible D gene is TRBD1 (6 bases). The length of the CDR3 is 17 residues. V lost 5 bases, J lost 1 base, and 14 bases lay in between. The germline V gene has CDR1 KGHDR and CDR2 SFDVKD. CDR3 amino acids: CATSVSRGTSGANVLTF. CDR3 nucleotide sequence: TGTGCCACCAGTGTTTCCAGGGGCACGTCTGGGGCCAACGTCCTGACTTTC.

The rearrangement joins TRBV12-5 to TRBJ2-3; 9 nucleotides agree with TRBD2. Trimming cost V 1 base and J 2 bases; bases outside gene matches: 4. The CDR3 extends over 16 amino acids. Germline values: CDR1 LGHNT, CDR2 FRNRAP. CDR3 residues: CASGLGSSGTTDTQYF. The CDR3 nucleotides read TGTGCTAGTGGTTTGGGGTCTAGCGGGACCACAGATACGCAGTATTTT.

V gene TRBV27 combines with J gene TRBJ2-7; D gene uncertain. Per germline, CDR1 MNHEY and CDR2 SMNVEV (reference sequence). The V and J ends lost 3 bases and 0 bases respectively, with 6 bases between them. This CDR3 has 13 residues. The CDR3 nucleotides read TGTGCCAGCAGTTTTATTAACTCCTACGAGCAGTACTTC. Its protein is CASSFINSYEQYF.

This chain links TRBV19 with TRBJ1-2; D perhaps matches TRBD1 (5 bases). V lost 6 bases and J lost 3, with 17 bases in between. Germline V CDR1 and CDR2: LNHDA, SQIVND (reference sequence). This CDR3 has 15 amino acids. The CDR3 sequence: CASSWGTVLDYGYTF. DNA for the CDR3: TGTGCCAGTAGCTGGGGGACCGTACTGGACTATGGCTACACCTTC.

The rearrangement joins TRBV6-2 or TRBV6-3 to TRBJ2-7; perhaps TRBD2 as D (6 bases). CDR1 MNHEY and CDR2 SVGEGT come from the germline V gene. Trimming shortened V by 0 bases and J by 2 bases, and 11 bases separated the two germline ends. This CDR3 contains 15 residues. The CDR3 DNA sequence: TGTGCCAGCAGTTACTCATGGCGGGACCCCTACGAGCAGTACTTC. This translates into CASSYSWRDPYEQYF.

The V gene is TRBV6-5, the J gene TRBJ2-7, with D possibly TRBD1 on 5 matching bases. CDR1 and CDR2 (germline): MNHEY, SVGAGI. The CDR3 consists of 10 residues. Between the trimmed V and J ends, which lost 8 bases and 3 bases, there was a span of 5 bases. The CDR3 sequence: CASGHYEQYF. CDR3 nucleotides: TGTGCCAGCGGACACTACGAGCAGTACTTC.

The rearrangement links TRBV6-5 to TRBJ2-7; perhaps TRBD2 as D (6 bases). Germline V gene sequence: CDR1 MNHEY, CDR2 SVGAGI. V lost 6 bases, J lost 2 bases, and 14 bases lay in between. The CDR3 has 14 amino acids. This CDR3 reads CASRSTGRTYEQYF. The DNA of the CDR3 is TGTGCCAGCAGGTCCACCGGGAGAACCTACGAGCAGTACTTC.

The chain is built from TRBV25-1 and TRBJ1-2, with D possibly TRBD1 on 6 matching bases. V dropped 6 bases and J dropped 0 bases, with 11 bases sitting between them. The CDR3 runs to 14 residues. The germline V gene has CDR1 MGHDK and CDR2 SYGVNS. The CDR3 sequence: CASSRTGTNYGYTF. The CDR3 nucleotides read TGTGCCAGCAGCCGCACAGGGACTAACTATGGCTACACCTTC.

The chain couples TRBV18 to TRBJ2-3; TRBD1 agrees at 9 bases. The CDR3 covers 15 residues. Germline-derived CDR1 and CDR2 are KGHSH and LQKENI. V dropped 6 bases and J dropped 6; count of bases not matched to a gene: 10. Written as DNA, the CDR3 is TGTGCCAGCTCCCCCGGGACAGGGAGGTTGGATACGCAGTATTTT. This encodes CASSPGTGRLDTQYF. Full variable domain (remainder filled in from reference TRBV18 and TRBJ2-3): NAGVMQNPRHLVRRRGQEARLRCSPMKGHSHVYWYRQLPEEGLKFMVYLQKENIIDESGMPKERFSAEFPKEGPSILRIQQVVRGDSAAYFCASSPGTGRLDTQYFGPGTRLTVL.

The V call is TRBV7-9, the J call TRBJ2-3, with 9 bases lining up with TRBD2. The trim removed 5 bases at V and 8 bases at J, leaving 11 bases unmatched. Germline lookup yields CDR1 SEHNR and CDR2 FQNEAQ (reference sequence). The CDR3 length is 15 residues. The CDR3 DNA reads as TGTGCCAGCAGCCCGGGACTAGCTGACGCGCCTACGCAGTATTTT. Amino acid sequence: CASSPGLADAPTQYF. Filled out from reference TRBV7-9 and TRBJ2-3, the complete variable domain reads DTGVSQNPRHKITKRGQNVTFRCDPISEHNRLYWYRQTLGQGPEFLTYFQNEAQLEKSRLLSDRFSAERPKGSFSTLEIQRTEQGDSAMYLCASSPGLADAPTQYFGPGTRLTVL.

This clone was seen only once. The chain is built from TRBV28 and TRBJ1-1; D perhaps matches TRBD1 (6 bases). V lost 6 bases, J lost 1 base, and 12 bases lay in between. The CDR3 runs to 14 residues. In germline, CDR1 is MDHEN, CDR2 SYDVKM. The CDR3 reads CASRPQGRNTEAFF. DNA for the CDR3: TGTGCCAGCAGACCTCAGGGGAGGAACACTGAAGCTTTCTTT.

The CDR3 protein is CASSLGGQSEAFF. The CDR3 nucleotides read TGTGCCAGCAGCTTAGGGGGACAGTCAGAAGCTTTCTTT. This rearrangement joins TRBV7-9 to TRBJ1-1, with 7 positions matching TRBD1. Germline-derived CDR1 and CDR2 are SEHNR and FQNEAQ (reference sequence). The CDR3 is 13 residues long. Trimming cost V 1 base and J 8 bases; bases outside gene matches: 4.

The V and J genes are TRBV24-1 and TRBJ2-5; D is unclear. V lost 4 bases, J lost 1 base, and 9 bases lay in between. Germline CDR1 and CDR2: KGHDR and SFDVKD. The CDR3 length is 14 residues. The CDR3 loop is CATSDPGVQETQYF. In nucleotides, the CDR3 is TGTGCCACCAGTGACCCAGGAGTCCAAGAGACCCAGTACTTC.

The chain links TRBV5-4 to TRBJ2-7; 7 nucleotides align to TRBD2. This CDR3 comprises 16 residues. CDR1 SGHNT and CDR2 YYREEE come from the germline V gene (reference sequence). Germline trimming cut 4 bases from V and 6 bases from J; bases unmatched to any gene: 16. The CDR3 region is CASSPGLSPIKSEQYF. CDR3 in DNA: TGTGCCAGCAGCCCGGGACTATCACCTATTAAGTCCGAGCAGTACTTC.

The rearrangement uses TRBV29-1 and TRBJ2-7; no reliable D call. Germline V gene data show CDR1 as SQVTM and CDR2 as ANQGSEA. V was pared by 2 bases and J by 1 base, with 9 bases between. The CDR3 is 13 amino acids. As DNA, the CDR3 is TGCAGCGTTGAAACCTTACGGTCCTACGAGCAGTACTTC. Translating it yields CSVETLRSYEQYF.

V gene TRBV5-1 combines with J gene TRBJ1-1, with a possible D match to TRBD1 (5 bases). Germline values: CDR1 SGHRS, CDR2 YFSETQ. The CDR3 sequence is 14 residues long. V shed 4 bases and J shed 4 bases, with 14 bases lying between them. CDR3 protein: CASSDQGFATEAFF. CDR3 sequence (DNA): TGCGCCAGCAGCGATCAGGGTTTCGCCACTGAAGCTTTCTTT.

DNA of the CDR3: TGTGCCAGCAGCGTTTCCAGACTAGCGGGAGGGGACGGGGAGCTGTTTTTT. Residues: CASSVSRLAGGDGELFF. The rearrangement joins TRBV9 to TRBJ2-2, with TRBD2 identical over 14 bases. Germline-derived CDR1 and CDR2 are SGDLS and YYNGEE. The CDR3 runs to 17 residues. V trimming: 2 bases; J trimming: 7 bases; junction bases outside the gene matches: 7.